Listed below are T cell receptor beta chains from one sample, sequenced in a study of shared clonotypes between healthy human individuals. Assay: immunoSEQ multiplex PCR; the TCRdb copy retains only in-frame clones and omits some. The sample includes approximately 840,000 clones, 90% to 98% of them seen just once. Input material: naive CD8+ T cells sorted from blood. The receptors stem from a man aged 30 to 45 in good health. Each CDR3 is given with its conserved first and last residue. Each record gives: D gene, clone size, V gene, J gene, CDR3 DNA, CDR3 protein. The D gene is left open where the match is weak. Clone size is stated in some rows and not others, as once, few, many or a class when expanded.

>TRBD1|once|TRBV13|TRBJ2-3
TGTGCCAGCAGCTTTAGACAGGGCAGCACAGATACGCAGTATTTT
CASSFRQGSTDTQYF
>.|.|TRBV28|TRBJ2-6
TGTGCCAGCAGTTTAATAACGGGAGCTGGGGCCAACGTCCTGACTTTC
CASSLITGAGANVLTF
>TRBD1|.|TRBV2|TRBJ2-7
TGTGCCGGACGGACAGGGTTGACCTACGAGCAGTACTTC
CAGRTGLTYEQYF
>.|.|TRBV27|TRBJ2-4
TGTGCCAGCAGGAAGGCGGGATGGGGAAAAAACATTCAGTACTTC
CASRKAGWGKNIQYF
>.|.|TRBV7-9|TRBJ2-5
TGTGCCAGCAGCCTACCACGAACTACCCAAAGGGGCAGAGAGACCCAGTACTTC
CASSLPRTTQRGRETQYF
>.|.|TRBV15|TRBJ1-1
TGTGCCACCAGCAGAGTCGGGACCGGAGATGAAGCTTTCTTT
CATSRVGTGDEAFF
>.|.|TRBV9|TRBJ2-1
TGTGCCAGTGGGGGTAATTTAGAGCAGTTCTTC
CASGGNLEQFF
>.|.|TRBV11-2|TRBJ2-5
TGTGCCAGCAGCCTTGACAGGGGAGGGACAGAGACCCAGTACTTC
CASSLDRGGTETQYF
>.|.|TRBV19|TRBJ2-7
TGTGCCAGTAGTATAGTCGCTTCGGACGAGCAGTACTTC
CASSIVASDEQYF
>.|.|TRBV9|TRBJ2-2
TGTGCCAGCAGCGTAGAGGCCGGTACCGGGGAGCTGTTTTTT
CASSVEAGTGELFF
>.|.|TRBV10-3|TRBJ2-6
TGTGCCATCAGAACGGGAAATCGCGGCTCTGGGGCCAACGTCCTGACTTTC
CAIRTGNRGSGANVLTF
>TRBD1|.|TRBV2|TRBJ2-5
TGTGCCAGCAGGTTAGGACAGGGGGCGCTGGAGACCCAGTACTTC
CASRLGQGALETQYF
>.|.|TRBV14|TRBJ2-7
TGTGCCAGCAGCCAAGGTTTAGGGGCGGGCTACGAGCAGTACTTC
CASSQGLGAGYEQYF
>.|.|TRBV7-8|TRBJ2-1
TGTGCCAGCAGCTTAGGGACTCCTAATGAGCAGTTCTTC
CASSLGTPNEQFF
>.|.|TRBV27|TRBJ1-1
TGTGCCAGCTCTTCGAACACTGAAGCTTTCTTT
CASSSNTEAFF
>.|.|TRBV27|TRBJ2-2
TGTGCCAGCAGTTTACAGGCGGGACACCCGCCCGGGGAGCTGTTTTTT
CASSLQAGHPPGELFF
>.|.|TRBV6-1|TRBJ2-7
TGTGCCAGCAGTGATTTCAACTACGAGCAGTACTTC
CASSDFNYEQYF
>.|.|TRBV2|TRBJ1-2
TGTGCCAGCAGTGAGGTCGACTATGGCTACACCTTC
CASSEVDYGYTF
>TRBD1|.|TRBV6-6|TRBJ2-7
TGTGCCAGCAGTTTTACCGGGACAGGGACTTTCTACGAGCAGTACTTC
CASSFTGTGTFYEQYF
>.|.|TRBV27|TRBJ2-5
TGTGCCAGCATCCTGGGGGAGACCCAGTACTTC
CASILGETQYF
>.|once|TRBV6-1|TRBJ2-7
TGTGCCAGCAATTACGAGCAGTACTTC
CASNYEQYF
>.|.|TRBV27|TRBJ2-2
TGTGCCAGCAGTCGAAACACCGGGGAGCTGTTTTTT
CASSRNTGELFF
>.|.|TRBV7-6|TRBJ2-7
TGTGCCAGCAGCTCACGACAGGAGTGGGACGAGCAGTACTTC
CASSSRQEWDEQYF
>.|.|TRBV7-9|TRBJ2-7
TGTGCCAGCAGCTTAGCGGGCAGGGAACCCTACGAGCAGTACTTC
CASSLAGREPYEQYF
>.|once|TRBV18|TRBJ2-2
TGTGCCAGCTGGACAGACAACACCGGGGAGCTGTTTTTT
CASWTDNTGELFF
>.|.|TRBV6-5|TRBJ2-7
TGTGCCAGCAGTTACTCGACTGGGGCCTACGAGCAGTACTTC
CASSYSTGAYEQYF
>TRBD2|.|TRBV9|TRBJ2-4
TGTGCCAGCAGCCCCGGGGGAGGGGATCTAGCCAAAAACATTCAGTACTTC
CASSPGGGDLAKNIQYF
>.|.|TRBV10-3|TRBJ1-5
TGTGCCATCAGTGAGTCAGGAGGGATGAGCAATCAGCCCCAGCATTTT
CAISESGGMSNQPQHF
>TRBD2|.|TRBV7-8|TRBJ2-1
TGTGCCAGCGGACTAGCGGGGATCAATGAGCAGTTCTTC
CASGLAGINEQFF
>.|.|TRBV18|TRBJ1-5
TGTGCCAGCTCACGCGGTACGAAGCATTATAGCAATCAGCCCCAGCATTTT
CASSRGTKHYSNQPQHF
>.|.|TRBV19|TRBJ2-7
TGTGCCAGTAGTATTTACAGCGCCTCCTACGAGCAGTACTTC
CASSIYSASYEQYF
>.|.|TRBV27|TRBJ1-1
TGTGCCAGCTCCCACGGGGGTCTCACTGAAGCTTTCTTT
CASSHGGLTEAFF
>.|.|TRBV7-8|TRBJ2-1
TGTGCCAGCAGCTTAGGGACGGTCCGGATCTACTCCTACAATGAGCAGTTCTTC
CASSLGTVRIYSYNEQFF
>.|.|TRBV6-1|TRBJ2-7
TGTGCCAGCAATATCAGAGGGATCCACGAGCAGTACTTC
CASNIRGIHEQYF
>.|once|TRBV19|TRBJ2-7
TGTGCCAGTAGTGCCTACGAGCAGTACTTC
CASSAYEQYF